This T cell receptor (beta chain) was retrieved from a study of T cells after yellow fever vaccination. Study summary: SMART-Seq v4 Ultra Low Input prepared libraries from low-cell fractions.

As regards this clonotype: Antigen unknown.

TCRdb re-derived calls from the 5' RACE reads in MiXCR, one entry per CDR3 protein. Of 400,000 to 650,000 distinct CDR3 sequences listed, 20% to 25% were seen once; the top ten hold about a sixth. General study points: The CD4 and CD8 compartments had a small share of their clonotypes in common.

The CDR3 sequence is 14 residues long. The V gene lost 4 bases and the J gene lost 2 bases, with 12 bases spanning the gap. Germline assignment: CDR1 MNHEY and CDR2 SVGAGI. The V call is TRBV6-5, the J call TRBJ2-7; D uncertain. This clonotype was sampled from a young man who received the YFV17D yellow fever vaccine. The input for sequencing was PBMCs, taken around 3 weeks after the first yellow fever vaccination. The CDR3 DNA sequence: TGTGCCAGCAGTTTTCGGATGAGGACCTACGAGCAGTACTTC. Residues: CASSFRMRTYEQYF.